The next 21 T cell receptor beta chains were all read from a single sample in a study of CXCR3-negative and CXCR3-positive naive CD8 T cells. Notes on the study in general: CXCR3-positive naive cells had TRB CDR3s that were more hydrophobic than CXCR3-negative naive cells had.

Their antigens are not known. Each TRB cDNA library was prepared by 5' RACE (with UMI labels). With the 5' RACE reads reprocessed, TCRdb shows one record per CDR3 protein and no DNA. This repertoire includes 150,000 to 180,000 distinct CDR3 sequences. The specimen was naive CXCR3+ CD8+ T cells from blood. Described subset: CD45RO-CCR7+CD27+CD95- naive CD8+ T cells expressing CXCR3 (TNR3+). These receptor sequences come from a human donor in good health. Some clones in this sample may be carry-over from other donors' samples.

The gene calls are TRBV4-3 and TRBJ2-2. CDR1 and CDR2 from the germline V gene are LGHNA and YSLEER. The CDR3 is 15 amino acids. CDR3 sequence reads: CASSQTIANTGELFF.

V gene TRBV25-1 combines with J gene TRBJ2-3; the TCRdb call, TRBD2, lacks DNA for checking. The CDR3 loop spans 17 amino acids. The germline gives CDR1 MGHDK, CDR2 SYGVNS. The CDR3 region is CASSDYYSGRASDTQYF.

The V call is TRBV10-3, the J call TRBJ2-1; TCRdb lists TRBD1, though no DNA is available to test this call. Germline V CDR1 and CDR2: ENHRY, SYGVKD. CDR3 size: 17 residues. CDR3 residues: CAISRTGAQSSYNEQFF.

The V gene is TRBV28, the J gene TRBJ2-3; the TCRdb D gene call, TRBD1, has no DNA to confirm it. The germline gives CDR1 MDHEN, CDR2 SYDVKM. There are 19 residues in the CDR3. The chain's CDR3 is CASSYPDRIQSEGTDTQYF.

The CDR3 protein is CASSVGVGVGADTQYF. The chain uses TRBV9 and TRBJ2-3; TCRdb's D gene call, TRBD1, goes unchecked for lack of DNA. Looked up from germline, CDR1 is SGDLS and CDR2 is YYNGEE. The CDR3 extends over 16 amino acids.

The genes are TRBV6-2 or TRBV6-3 and TRBJ2-1. The CDR3 runs to 11 residues. The germline gives CDR1 MNHEY, CDR2 SVGEGT. CDR3 in amino acids: CASFGYNEQFF.

The chain recombines TRBV5-6 with TRBJ2-4; the D gene TCRdb calls, TRBD1, cannot be checked with no DNA. CDR1 is SGHDT and CDR2 is YYEEEE in the germline V gene. The CDR3 is 17 amino acids. CDR3 protein: CASSLDGGGGVENIQYF.

V is TRBV7-9 and J is TRBJ2-1; without DNA, the TCRdb call of TRBD1 cannot be checked. The V gene's germline CDR1 is SEHNR and CDR2 FQNEAQ (reference sequence). The CDR3 spans 16 residues. The CDR3 reads CASSPRDGGAYNEQFF.

The rearrangement joins TRBV20-1 to TRBJ2-1; with no DNA, the TCRdb D assignment of TRBD2 cannot be verified. CDR3 length equals 20 residues. The V gene's germline CDR1 is DFQATT and CDR2 SNEGSKA (reference sequence). CDR3 region: CSARGVGLAGGFSSYNEQFF.

The rearrangement joins TRBV4-3 to TRBJ1-1; as DNA is missing, the TRBD1 call by TCRdb cannot be tested. The CDR3 totals 14 residues. Germline V gene data show CDR1 as LGHNA and CDR2 as YSLEER. CDR3 sequence reads: CASSQDRGDTEAFF.

The V gene is TRBV28, the J gene TRBJ2-7; without DNA, the TCRdb call of TRBD1 cannot be checked. This CDR3 contains 15 residues. The germline gives CDR1 MDHEN, CDR2 SYDVKM. CDR3 amino acids: CASSSPRESSYEQYF. The full variable domain, in which reference TRBV28 and TRBJ2-7 provide the parts outside the CDR3, is DVKVTQSSRYLVKRTGEKVFLECVQDMDHENMFWYRQDPGLGLRLIYFSYDVKMKEKGDIPEGYSVSREKKERFSLILESASTNQTSMYLCASSSPRESSYEQYFGPGTRLTVT.

V and J are TRBV29-1 and TRBJ2-7; TCRdb's assignment of TRBD1 cannot be checked, as there is no DNA. The CDR3 covers 15 residues. Germline V gene data show CDR1 as SQVTM and CDR2 as ANQGSEA. CDR3 sequence: CSVEDEGTETYEQYF.

This chain joins TRBV6-5 and TRBJ2-7; TCRdb selects TRBD1, and the lack of DNA leaves this call unchecked. CDR3 length: 14 residues. CDR1 is MNHEY and CDR2 is SVGAGI in the germline V gene. This CDR3 is CASSYGAGFYEQYF.

The rearrangement uses TRBV29-1 and TRBJ1-1; with no DNA, the TCRdb D assignment of TRBD1 cannot be verified. CDR1 is SQVTM, CDR2 ANQGSEA, per germline. The CDR3 totals 12 residues. CDR3: CSGRLGGTEAFF.

The gene calls are TRBV29-1 and TRBJ2-7; there is no DNA to check the TCRdb D call of TRBD1. Germline lookup yields CDR1 SQVTM and CDR2 ANQGSEA. The CDR3 consists of 15 residues. The CDR3 loop is CSVRSDSRGSYEQYF.

The chain joins TRBV4-1 to TRBJ2-5; no DNA is available, so the TRBD2 call from TCRdb remains unchecked. The germline V gene has CDR1 MGHRA and CDR2 YSYEKL. This CDR3 has 18 amino acids. The CDR3 is CASSQDRGGTSPQETQYF.

The chain carries TRBV13 and TRBJ2-7; checking the TCRdb D call of TRBD1 is not possible without DNA. Germline V lookup: CDR1 PRHDT, CDR2 FYEKMQ (reference sequence). The length of the CDR3 is 14 residues. CDR3 protein: CASSPQGGWYEQYF.

The chain employs TRBV3-1 and TRBJ1-5; TCRdb's D call of TRBD1 is untestable without DNA. Germline CDR1 LGHDT, CDR2 YNNKEL (reference sequence). The CDR3 is 17 amino acids. CDR3 region: CASSQGRSTGVNQPQHF.

The chain recombines TRBV28 with TRBJ1-5. The CDR3 totals 14 residues. In germline, CDR1 is MDHEN, CDR2 SYDVKM. The CDR3 spells CASSLRDMDQPQHF.

The genes are TRBV14 and TRBJ1-1. Germline V gene lookup returns CDR1 SGHDN and CDR2 FVKESK. The CDR3 has 13 amino acids. The CDR3 loop is CASSHFARPEAFF. The full variable domain, rest sourced from reference TRBV14 and TRBJ1-1, is EAGVTQFPSHSVIEKGQTVTLRCDPISGHDNLYWYRRVMGKEIKFLLHFVKESKQDESGMPNNRFLAERTGGTYSTLKVQPAELEDSGVYFCASSHFARPEAFFGQGTRLTVV.

The genes are TRBV5-6 and TRBJ2-1; lacking DNA, the TRBD1 call made by TCRdb goes unchecked. Germline V gene lookup returns CDR1 SGHDT and CDR2 YYEEEE. CDR3 length equals 12 residues. The chain's CDR3 is CASSPGPPELFF.